The rows below give T cell receptor beta chains drawn from one sample of a study of T and B cells in COVID-19 patients. TCRdb itself ran the multiplex PCR reads through MiXCR, one entry per CDR3 protein. The sample lists under 20,000 distinct CDR3 sequences; over 25% were seen once. Sequenced material: blood. The receptors originated from a human donor who had recovered from COVID-19. CDR3s include the opening cysteine and the closing phenylalanine or tryptophan. The D gene is left open where the match is weak. The size field is filled for only some rows; it gives once, few, many or a size class.

abundance	v_gene	d_gene	j_gene	CDR3aa	CDR3nt
few	TRBV27	-	TRBJ1-1	CASSPEDSFGESTEAFF	TGTGCCAGCAGCCCTGAGGACAGCTTTGGAGAATCGACTGAAGCTTTCTTT
-	TRBV12-3/TRBV12-4	TRBD1	TRBJ2-3	CANLDRGQGTDTQYF	TGTGCCAACCTCGACAGGGGGCAAGGCACAGATACGCAGTATTTT
many	TRBV27	TRBD2	TRBJ2-5	CASSLRLAGVQETQYF	TGTGCCAGCAGTTTACGACTAGCGGGAGTCCAAGAGACCCAGTACTTC
few	TRBV6-6	-	TRBJ1-2	CASRDQGVRDGYTF	TGTGCCAGCAGGGATCAGGGAGTTCGAGATGGCTACACCTTC
-	TRBV6-2/TRBV6-3	-	TRBJ2-7	CASSPLWDRSYEQYF	TGTGCCAGCAGCCCTTTATGGGATCGCTCCTACGAGCAGTACTTC
few	TRBV6-5	TRBD1	TRBJ1-5	CASMGGQGPNSNQPQHF	TGTGCCAGCATGGGAGGACAGGGTCCCAATAGCAATCAGCCCCAGCATTTT
many	TRBV11-1	-	TRBJ1-1	CASSLSQSNTEAFF	TGTGCCAGCAGCTTATCACAGTCGAACACTGAAGCTTTCTTT
few	TRBV6-1	-	TRBJ2-7	CASSTYEQYF	TGTGCCAGCAGCACCTACGAGCAGTACTTC
-	TRBV6-1	TRBD1	TRBJ1-1	CASRPAGTGAMNTEAFF	TGTGCCAGCAGACCCGCCGGGACAGGGGCGATGAACACTGAAGCTTTCTTT
-	TRBV6-5	-	TRBJ1-2	CASSSDYRDYGYTF	TGTGCCAGCAGTTCCGACTACCGGGACTATGGCTACACCTTC
-	TRBV18	-	TRBJ2-4	CASSVRQNLAKNIQYF	TGTGCCAGCTCCGTTCGACAGAACTTAGCCAAAAACATTCAGTACTTC
-	TRBV6-1	-	TRBJ2-1	CASSGTDNNEQFF	TGTGCCAGCAGTGGAACCGATAACAATGAGCAGTTCTTC
few	TRBV7-2	-	TRBJ2-5	CASSPTAGTQYF	TGTGCCAGCAGCCCCACCGCGGGGACCCAGTACTTC
many	TRBV18	-	TRBJ2-1	CASSPPGRTLTQYNEQFF	TGTGCCAGCTCACCACCGGGACGCACACTCACCCAATACAATGAGCAGTTCTTC
many	TRBV6-1	TRBD2	TRBJ2-1	CASRPPGLAGENEQFF	TGTGCCAGCAGACCGCCGGGACTAGCGGGAGAAAATGAGCAGTTCTTC
-	TRBV24-1	TRBD1	TRBJ1-1	CATEGQGRTEAFF	TGTGCCACAGAGGGACAGGGTAGGACTGAAGCTTTCTTT
-	TRBV10-2	-	TRBJ1-1	CASTDSRKVDTEAFF	TGCGCCAGCACGGACAGCCGGAAGGTGGACACTGAAGCTTTCTTT
-	TRBV6-4	-	TRBJ2-1	CASSEGGGEYEQFF	TGTGCCAGCAGTGAGGGGGGAGGTGAATATGAGCAGTTCTTC
-	TRBV30	-	TRBJ1-1	CAWSGPINTEAFF	TGTGCCTGGTCGGGACCGATCAACACTGAAGCTTTCTTT
many	TRBV19	TRBD1	TRBJ1-5	CASSTQDRGYQPQHF	TGTGCCAGTAGTACCCAGGACAGGGGATACCAGCCCCAGCATTTT
-	TRBV6-5	-	TRBJ1-5	CASGNGNQPQHF	TGTGCCAGCGGTAATGGCAATCAGCCCCAGCATTTT
many	TRBV6-5	-	TRBJ1-6	CASSFLTGSNSPLHF	TGTGCCAGCAGTTTCCTGACAGGATCTAATTCACCCCTCCACTTT
medium-sized	TRBV19	TRBD1	TRBJ2-3	CASSIQGQGSTDTQYF	TGTGCCAGTAGTATTCAAGGACAGGGTAGCACAGATACGCAGTATTTT
-	TRBV18	TRBD1	TRBJ1-6	CASSPYRQGTYRYNSPLHF	TGTGCCAGCTCACCATATCGACAGGGTACATACCGCTATAATTCACCCCTCCACTTT
-	TRBV19	TRBD2	TRBJ2-4	CASSMDGGSSIQYF	TGTGCCAGTAGTATGGACGGGGGGTCTAGCATTCAGTACTTC
-	TRBV5-1	-	TRBJ1-1	CASSGHRANTEAFF	TGCGCCAGCAGCGGGCACAGGGCGAACACTGAAGCTTTCTTT
once	TRBV28	-	TRBJ1-5	CASSPDSIRQPQHF	TGTGCCAGCAGCCCGGACAGTATACGGCAGCCCCAGCATTTT
-	TRBV6-5	-	TRBJ1-1	CASSPGEGEAFF	TGTGCCAGCAGCCCCGGGGAGGGTGAAGCTTTCTTT
-	TRBV5-1	-	TRBJ2-2	CASSRSLSFQGAGELFF	TGCGCCAGCAGCCGATCCCTGAGCTTCCAGGGCGCCGGGGAGCTGTTTTTT
few	TRBV7-2	-	TRBJ1-5	CASSLEVGRDQPQHF	TGTGCCAGCAGCCTTGAGGTAGGGCGCGATCAGCCCCAGCATTTT
-	TRBV10-2	-	TRBJ1-2	CASSDRGANYGYTF	TGCGCCAGCAGTGATAGGGGAGCTAACTATGGCTACACCTTC
few	TRBV6-1	-	TRBJ1-3	CASSEGYRGDTIYF	TGTGCCAGCAGTGAAGGATATAGGGGCGACACCATATATTTT
medium-sized	TRBV19	TRBD1	TRBJ1-4	CASSPYSGQREKLFF	TGTGCCAGTAGTCCTTACTCGGGACAGAGAGAAAAACTGTTTTTT
-	TRBV29-1	-	TRBJ2-7	CSVEFTDSGDYEQYF	TGCAGCGTTGAATTTACAGACTCGGGGGACTACGAGCAGTACTTC
-	TRBV20-1	-	TRBJ2-5	CSAPSGSETQYF	TGCAGTGCCCCAAGCGGGTCGGAGACCCAGTACTTC
-	TRBV6-1	-	TRBJ1-2	CASSEALRGPHVYTF	TGTGCCAGCAGTGAAGCGCTTCGGGGACCACATGTCTACACCTTC
-	TRBV6-1	-	TRBJ1-2	CASSELFYSANQDYGYTF	TGTGCCAGCAGTGAATTGTTTTATAGTGCTAATCAGGACTATGGCTACACCTTC